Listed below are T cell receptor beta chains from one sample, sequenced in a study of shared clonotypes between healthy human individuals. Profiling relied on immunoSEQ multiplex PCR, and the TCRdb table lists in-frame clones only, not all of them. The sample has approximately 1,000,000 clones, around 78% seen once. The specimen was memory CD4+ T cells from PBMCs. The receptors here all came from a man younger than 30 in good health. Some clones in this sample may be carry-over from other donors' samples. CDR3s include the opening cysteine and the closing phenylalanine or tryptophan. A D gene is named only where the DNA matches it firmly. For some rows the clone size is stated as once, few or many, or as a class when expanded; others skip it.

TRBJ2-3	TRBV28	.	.	TGTGCCAGCAGTCCCGCCGCAGGGAACAAGTATTTT	CASSPAAGNKYF
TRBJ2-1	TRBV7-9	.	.	TGTGCCAGCAGCCTGGCCGTTAGCTCCTACAATGAGCAGTTCTTC	CASSLAVSSYNEQFF
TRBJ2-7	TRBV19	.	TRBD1	TGTGCCAGTAGTAGAAGCTGGGACAGAAGCTCCTACGAGCAGTACTTC	CASSRSWDRSSYEQYF
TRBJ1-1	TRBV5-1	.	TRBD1	TGCGCCAGCAGCTTGGACCCTACGCGACAGGGCAGAATCGAAGCTTTCTTT	CASSLDPTRQGRIEAFF
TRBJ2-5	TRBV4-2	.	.	TGTGCCAGCAGCCAAGTTGAGTACTCTCAAGAGACCCAGTACTTC	CASSQVEYSQETQYF
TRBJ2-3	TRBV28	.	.	TGTGCCAGCAGTTTCTCAGCGGTCACAGATACGCAGTATTTT	CASSFSAVTDTQYF
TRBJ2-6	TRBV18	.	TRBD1	TGTGCCAGCTCACCAGGGACAGGTGTAGTATCGGCCAACGTCCTGACTTTC	CASSPGTGVVSANVLTF
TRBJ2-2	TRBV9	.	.	TGTGCCAGCAGCCGCAGGGAGGGGGCAAATACCGGGGAGCTGTTTTTT	CASSRREGANTGELFF
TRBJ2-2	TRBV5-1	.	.	TGCGCCAGCAGCGTTAGCTCCAAGTACACCGGGGAGCTGTTTTTT	CASSVSSKYTGELFF
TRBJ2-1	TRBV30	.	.	TGTGCCTGGCGGGTACCACCCTTTTTCGTGCAGTTCTTC	CAWRVPPFFVQFF
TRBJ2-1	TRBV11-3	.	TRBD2	TGTGCCAGCAGCTTAGGTCTAGCGGGAGGGGATGAGGATGAGCAGTTCTTC	CASSLGLAGGDEDEQFF
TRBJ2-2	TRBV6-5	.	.	TGTGCCAGCACGCGGTCGAGGGGGGAATCCGGGGAGCTGTTTTTT	CASTRSRGESGELFF
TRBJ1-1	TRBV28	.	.	TGTGCCAGCACTCTCGGGGCTTGGGCTGAAGCTTTCTTT	CASTLGAWAEAFF
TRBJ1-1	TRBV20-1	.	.	TGCAGTGCTAGCCGACGGGACGGAGCTTTCTTT	CSASRRDGAFF
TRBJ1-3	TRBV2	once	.	TGTGCCAGCAGTGAAAGAAGGGGGAGCTCTGGAAACACCATATATTTT	CASSERRGSSGNTIYF
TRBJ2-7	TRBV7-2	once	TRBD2	TGTGCCAGCAGCTTGCGGGAGGGTTCCTACGAGCAGTACTTC	CASSLREGSYEQYF
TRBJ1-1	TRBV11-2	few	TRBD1	TGTGCCAGCAGCCCCGACAGGGTGGGCACTGAAGCTTTCTTT	CASSPDRVGTEAFF
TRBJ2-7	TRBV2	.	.	TGTGCCAGCAGCCCTACATGGGGCTACGAGCAGTACTTC	CASSPTWGYEQYF
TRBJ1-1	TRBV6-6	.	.	TGTGCCAGCACCCACTGGACAGTGAACACTGAAGCTTTCTTT	CASTHWTVNTEAFF
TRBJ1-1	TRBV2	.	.	TGTGCCAGCAGGCTCGACAGGATGAACACTGAAGCTTTCTTT	CASRLDRMNTEAFF
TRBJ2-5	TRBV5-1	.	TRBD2	TGCGCCAGCAGCTTGGACGGGAGGGCCTTTGGAGAGACCCAGTACTTC	CASSLDGRAFGETQYF
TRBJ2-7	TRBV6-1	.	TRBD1	TGTGCCAGCAGCCCCGGGACAGGGTTTGACGAGCAGTACTTC	CASSPGTGFDEQYF
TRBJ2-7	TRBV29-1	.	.	TGCAGCGTTGGTGGAAGCTCCTACGAGCAGTACTTC	CSVGGSSYEQYF
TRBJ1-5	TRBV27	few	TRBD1	TGTGCCAGCAGTTTATCGATGGACAGGGAGGGTCAGCCCCAGCATTTT	CASSLSMDREGQPQHF
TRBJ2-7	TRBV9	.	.	TGTGCCAGCAGCGTCGTGGCCAATCCCTCCAGCGAGCAGTACTTC	CASSVVANPSSEQYF
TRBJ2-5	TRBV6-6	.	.	TGTGCCAGCAGTTGGGGTGGAGAGACCCAGTACTTC	CASSWGGETQYF
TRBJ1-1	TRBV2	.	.	TGTGCCAGCGGCTTACAGGGGAACACTGAAGCTTTCTTT	CASGLQGNTEAFF
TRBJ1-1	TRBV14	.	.	TGTGCCAGCAGCCAAGACCGGTGGACTGAAGCTTTCTTT	CASSQDRWTEAFF
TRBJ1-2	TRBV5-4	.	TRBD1	TGTGCCAGCAGCGGGGGGGACAGACCGGGCAATGGCTACACCTTC	CASSGGDRPGNGYTF
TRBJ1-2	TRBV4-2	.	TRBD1	TGTGCCAGCAGCTTAGACAGGGGAGTTGGCTACACCTTC	CASSLDRGVGYTF
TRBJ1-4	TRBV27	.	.	TGTGCCAGCAGTCCGTTCGGCCCAGGAAGGGAAAAACTGTTTTTT	CASSPFGPGREKLFF
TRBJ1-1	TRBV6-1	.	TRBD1	TGTGCCAGCCACCTGCGGACAGGTAACACTGAAGCTTTCTTT	CASHLRTGNTEAFF
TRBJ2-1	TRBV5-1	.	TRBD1	TGCGCCAGCTTTTTGGGACAGGGGGCAGGTGAGCAGTTCTTC	CASFLGQGAGEQFF
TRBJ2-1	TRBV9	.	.	TGTGCCAGCAGCCCCCGGGACCACAATGAGCAGTTCTTC	CASSPRDHNEQFF
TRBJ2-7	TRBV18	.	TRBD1	TGTGCCAGCTCTCGGACAGGCGGCGAGCAGTACTTC	CASSRTGGEQYF
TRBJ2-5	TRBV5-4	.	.	TGTGCCAGCGGGGAAGGGGTCTACCAAGAGACCCAGTACTTC	CASGEGVYQETQYF
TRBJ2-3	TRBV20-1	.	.	TGCAGTGTCGTGGGACATGGTACGCAGTATTTT	CSVVGHGTQYF
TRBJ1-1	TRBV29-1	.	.	TGCAGCGTTGAACGGAAGCTGATGAACACTGAAGCTTTCTTT	CSVERKLMNTEAFF
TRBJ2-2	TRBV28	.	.	TGTGCCAGCTGTTCCTCAGTGGGGAGAGACACCGGGGAGCTGTTTTTT	CASCSSVGRDTGELFF
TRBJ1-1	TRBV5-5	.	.	TGTGCCAGCAGCTTCTTAAGCGCGGACACTGAAGCTTTCTTT	CASSFLSADTEAFF
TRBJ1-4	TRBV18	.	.	TGTGCCAGCTCTGGGGAAAAACTGTTTTTT	CASSGEKLFF
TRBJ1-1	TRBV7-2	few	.	TGTGCCAGCAGCTTAGGGACTTACACTGAAGCTTTCTTT	CASSLGTYTEAFF
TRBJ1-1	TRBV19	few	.	TGTGCCAGTAGCTCCGGGACAACGAACACTGAAGCTTTCTTT	CASSSGTTNTEAFF
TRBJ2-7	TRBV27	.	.	TGTGCCAGCAGTCACAGGGACGAGCAGTACTTC	CASSHRDEQYF
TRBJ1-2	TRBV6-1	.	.	TGTGCCAGCAGCTACAGGGTGTCCGACTATGGCTACACCTTC	CASSYRVSDYGYTF
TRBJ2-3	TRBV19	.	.	TGTGCCAGTAGTATCGAGGGTCTATCGACGCAGTATTTT	CASSIEGLSTQYF
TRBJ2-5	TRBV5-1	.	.	TGCGCCAGCAGCCGGGCCCCAACAGGAGGCCAAGAGACCCAGTACTTC	CASSRAPTGGQETQYF
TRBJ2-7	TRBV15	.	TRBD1	TGTGCCACCACAATTAGTAGGGGGCTCGAGCAGTACTTC	CATTISRGLEQYF